The 13 T cell receptor beta chains below were found in one sample sequenced in a study of blood T cell repertoires in COVID-19. The protocol was immunoSEQ multiplex PCR, while the TCRdb copy is restricted to in-frame clones and leaves out a portion. The repertoire includes about 110,000 clones, 69% of them detected once, and about 5.9% sits in the top ten. The specimen sequenced was peripheral blood. Receptor source: a man aged 80 or over with acute or convalescent COVID-19.

This clone was seen only a few times. The chain combines TRBV6-2 or TRBV6-3 with TRBJ1-5, with D hard to call. The CDR3 has 13 amino acids. Trimming removed 3 bases from V and 4 bases from J, with 7 bases in between. Germline V lookup: CDR1 MNHEY, CDR2 SVGEGT. CDR3 DNA: TGTGCCAGCAGTTATGCGGAAAATCAGCCCCAGCATTTT. Amino acid sequence: CASSYAENQPQHF.

The chain is built from TRBV7-2 and TRBJ2-1, with D tentatively TRBD2 (6 bases). Looked up from germline, CDR1 is SGHTA and CDR2 is FQGNSA. The CDR3 totals 15 residues. Trimming removed 1 base at V and 9 bases at J, with 16 bases between. CDR3 in amino acids: CASSLVRGIEGEQFF. The CDR3 nucleotides read TGTGCCAGCAGCTTAGTACGGGGGATTGAGGGTGAGCAGTTCTTC.

The V and J genes are TRBV7-9 and TRBJ2-5, with TRBD1 matching 7 bases. The CDR3 runs to 15 residues. Germline loops: CDR1 SEHNR, CDR2 FQNEAQ (reference sequence). Trimming at V came to 1 base and at J to 5 bases, leaving 7 bases not matched to a gene. CDR3 protein: CASSLGEGARETQYF. CDR3 bases: TGTGCCAGCAGCTTAGGAGAGGGGGCTCGGGAGACCCAGTACTTC.

This chain connects TRBV6-5 to TRBJ2-2, with no clear D. Per germline, CDR1 MNHEY and CDR2 SVGAGI. The V end was cut by 4 bases, the J end by 0 bases, with 6 bases between. This CDR3 has 14 residues. The CDR3 is CASSFQTNTGELFF. The CDR3 nucleotides read TGTGCCAGCAGTTTCCAAACGAACACCGGGGAGCTGTTTTTT.

V is TRBV12-3 or TRBV12-4 and J is TRBJ2-3; D perhaps matches TRBD1 (5 bases). This CDR3 is 12 amino acids long. V lost 6 bases, J lost 5 bases, and 9 bases lay in between. The CDR3 here is CASRGRGDTQYF. DNA of the CDR3: TGTGCCAGCAGGGGGCGCGGAGATACGCAGTATTTT.

This chain links TRBV20-1 with TRBJ2-5, with D perhaps TRBD1 (7 bases). There are 14 residues in the CDR3. The V end lost 3 bases, the J end lost 5 bases, and 16 bases lay between the germline ends. CDR1 is DFQATT, CDR2 SNEGSKA, per germline (reference sequence). This chain's CDR3 is CSASPGGLAETQYF. The CDR3 bases are TGCAGTGCTAGTCCAGGGGGACTGGCGGAGACCCAGTACTTC.

CDR3 coding DNA: TGTGCCAGCAACTCGGGGGACACTGAAGCTTTCTTT. Amino acid sequence: CASNSGDTEAFF. The chain combines TRBV12-3 or TRBV12-4 with TRBJ1-1, with D perhaps TRBD1 (5 bases). V was trimmed by 7 bases and J by 3 bases, leaving 9 bases between them. This CDR3 has 12 amino acids.

The CDR3 bases are TGTGCCAGCAGCTTAGAGGGGGGGCGGACAGATACGCAGTATTTT. Its translation is CASSLEGGRTDTQYF. The genes are TRBV11-1 and TRBJ2-3, with a possible D match to TRBD2 (7 bases). The CDR3 has 15 amino acids. Per germline, CDR1 SGHAT and CDR2 FQDESV (reference sequence). V dropped 1 base and J dropped 3 bases, with 11 bases sitting between them.

CDR3 sequence (DNA): TGTGCCAGCGGAGCCGGGACACCGAGGGAAAAACTGTTTTTT. Its translation is CASGAGTPREKLFF. V usage is TRBV28 and J usage is TRBJ1-4, with D tentatively TRBD1 (6 bases). Trimming took off 8 bases at V and 8 bases at J, with 18 bases between the two ends. CDR1 is MDHEN and CDR2 is SYDVKM in the germline V gene. This CDR3 spans 14 amino acids.

The chain recombines TRBV14 with TRBJ2-7; D is perhaps TRBD2 (5 bases). The CDR3 is 15 amino acids. V lost 3 bases, J lost 4 bases, and 16 bases lay in between. In germline, CDR1 is SGHDN, CDR2 FVKESK. The CDR3 region has the DNA TGTGCCAGCAGCCAGTCCCGGGAACAGACTTACGAGCAGTACTTC. It yields the protein CASSQSREQTYEQYF.

The gene calls are TRBV7-9 and TRBJ2-1; D remains unclear. Germline V CDR1 and CDR2: SEHNR, FQNEAQ (reference sequence). CDR3 size: 14 residues. The V end lost 11 bases, the J end lost 3 bases, and 17 bases lay between the germline ends. Here the CDR3 reads CASVERTNYNEQFF. Here the CDR3 DNA reads TGTGCCTCGGTCGAGAGAACTAACTACAATGAGCAGTTCTTC.

CDR3 nucleotides: TGTGCCAGCGGCTACAGGGGGGGAAACACCATATATTTT. Translating gives CASGYRGGNTIYF. The V call is TRBV28, the J call TRBJ1-3; 8 bases are shared with TRBD1. J gave up 4 bases and V 8 bases, and 4 bases lay outside the gene matches. The CDR3 contains 13 residues. Germline V gives CDR1 MDHEN, CDR2 SYDVKM.

CDR3 amino acids: CASSQDGVLSGNTIYF. CDR3 coding DNA: TGTGCCAGCAGCCAAGACGGGGTTTTGAGTGGAAACACCATATATTTT. The rearrangement joins TRBV14 to TRBJ1-3, with no clear D. Trimming pared 0 bases from V and 3 bases from J, leaving 12 bases between. Germline CDR1 SGHDN, CDR2 FVKESK. This CDR3 contains 16 residues.